The present T cell receptor beta chain was sequenced within a study of cytomegalovirus exposure and HLA in healthy donors. Whole-study results and caveats: With high specificity and sensitivity, the classifier reportedly diagnosed cytomegalovirus status. Among TCR beta chains, those listed as cytomegalovirus-associated numbered more than 150.

A remark on this clone: The antigen remains undetermined.

Donors were drawn from the roughly 120-subject validation cohort, separate from the roughly 700-subject first cohort. Produced via immunoSEQ multiplex PCR; TCRdb's table is partial and in-frame only. The top ten clones hold roughly 13% of a sample with some 200,000 clones, roughly 88% of them seen once. The source material was PBMCs. The TCR was taken from a woman aged 30 to 39 in good health and CMV-seropositive.

The CDR3 is CAWSVHASAVRTDTQYF. The CDR3 nucleotides read TGTGCCTGGAGTGTACACGCCTCGGCGGTACGCACAGATACGCAGTATTTT. The rearrangement links TRBV30 to TRBJ2-3; D is ambiguous. V lost 0 bases and J lost 1, with 17 bases in between. Per the germline V gene, CDR1 is GTSNPN and CDR2 is SVGIG (reference sequence). CDR3 length equals 17 residues.